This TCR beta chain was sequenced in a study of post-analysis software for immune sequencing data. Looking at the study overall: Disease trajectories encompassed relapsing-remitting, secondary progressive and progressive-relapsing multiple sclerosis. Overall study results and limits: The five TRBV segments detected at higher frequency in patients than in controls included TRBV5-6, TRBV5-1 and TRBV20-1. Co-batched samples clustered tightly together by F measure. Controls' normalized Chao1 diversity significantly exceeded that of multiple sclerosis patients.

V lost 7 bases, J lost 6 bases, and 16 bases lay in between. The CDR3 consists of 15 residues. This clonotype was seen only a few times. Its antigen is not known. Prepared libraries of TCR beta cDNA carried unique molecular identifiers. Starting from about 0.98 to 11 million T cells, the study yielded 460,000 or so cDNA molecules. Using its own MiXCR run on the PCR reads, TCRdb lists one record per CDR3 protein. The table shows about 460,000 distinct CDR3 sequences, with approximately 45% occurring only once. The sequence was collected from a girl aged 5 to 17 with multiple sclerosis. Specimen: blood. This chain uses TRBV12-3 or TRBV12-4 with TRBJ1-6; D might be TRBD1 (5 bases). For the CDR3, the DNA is TGTGCCAGCACTAAGACCTCCGGGGGTAATTCACCCCTCCACTTT. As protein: CASTKTSGGNSPLHF.